This passage covers 3 T cell receptor beta chains from one sample sequenced in a study of T-cell reconstitution after alpha-beta-depleted transplantation in children. The study, taken as a whole, reports: T cells produced anew were the main source of T-cell counts and diversity one year after transplant.

Unique molecular identifiers were used to barcode this TCRbeta library. TCRdb re-analysed the PCR reads in MiXCR, keeping a single row per CDR3 protein. This table holds around 300,000 distinct CDR3 sequences, roughly 7.8% found once. Their recognized antigens are unknown. The specimen was peripheral blood, collected 360 days after TCRalphabeta/CD19-depleted stem cell transplant. Receptors originate from a female patient aged 2-9 years who had a stem cell transplant for Fanconi anemia, so the T cells may come from the graft donor.

This clonotype has a count of ten or more. The J gene is TRBJ2-2, the V gene TRBV5-1, with TRBD1 as a possible D gene (6 bases). The germline CDR1 and CDR2 sequences are SGHRS and YFSETQ. V gave up 4 bases and J gave up 5 bases, with 27 bases separating them. CDR3 length: 19 amino acids. The CDR3 DNA reads as TGCGCCAGCAGCAGCGCAGACACAACGACAGGCAAGAGGACCGGGGAGCTGTTTTTT. Translated, it gives CASSSADTTTGKRTGELFF.

This clonotype showed up many times. The chain recombines TRBV5-5 with TRBJ1-2; tentative D call: TRBD1 (5 bases). The CDR3 sequence is 14 residues long. Per the germline V gene, CDR1 is SGHKS and CDR2 is YYEKEE (reference sequence). V lost 1 base to trimming and J lost 4 bases, with 11 bases between them. CDR3 DNA: TGTGCCAGCAGCTTGACAGGCGGTATCTATGGCTACACCTTC. Translated: CASSLTGGIYGYTF.

The sample holds many counts of this clonotype. This sequence joins TRBV7-2 and TRBJ2-7; the D gene is possibly TRBD2 (5 bases). The CDR3 spans 14 residues. Trimming cost V 0 bases and J 3 bases, with 9 bases left between them. Germline-derived CDR1 and CDR2 are SGHTA and FQGNSA. The CDR3 region is CASSLAWEFYEQYF. CDR3 nucleotides: TGTGCCAGCAGCTTAGCATGGGAGTTCTACGAGCAGTACTTC.